This T cell receptor (beta chain) was obtained from a study of T cells expressing NK-cell markers (dated by TCRdb to about 2020). A note on the overall study: Under ten donors provided sorted CD3+CD56+NKG2C+, CD3+CD56+NKG2C- and CD3+CD56-NKG2C+ T-cell subsets, whose TCR beta-chain repertoires were profiled. Seven of the eight sequenced donors were HCMV-seropositive and one was HCMV-seronegative. All eight donors whose samples were sequenced were randomly selected healthy volunteers, three of them men and five women. Illumina HiSeq 2000/2500, MiSeq or NextSeq was used to sequence libraries as 2 x 150 bp reads. General study outcomes and caveats: In roughly six donors, the dominant CD3+CD56+NKG2C+ clonotypes ranked among the top 10 CD8+ clonotypes, making up about 1.0-7.5% of CD8+ T cells. Whether the expanded NKG2C-expressing T cell clones were specific for HCMV antigens remained unclear. Those dominant clonotypes were again the most abundant among CD3+CD56-NKG2C+ cells in a handful of donors, at roughly 25-65%.

To determine HCMV serostatus, a commercial ELISA kit was used to detect HCMV-specific IgG in serum. Peripheral blood mononuclear cells were isolated from blood by Ficoll density gradient centrifugation. A note on this clonotype: The specificity of this receptor is unknown.

The sequencer was an Illumina HiSeq 2000. 5'RACE template switching, by which a universal primer site and unique molecular identifiers were added, was used to make TCR beta cDNA libraries. cDNA synthesis was primed from the TCR beta constant segment and was followed by two successive PCR amplification steps. Regarding the original processing steps: MIGEC was used to demultiplex reads and group reads by UMI, and MiTCR was used to assemble and quantify clonotypes. To exclude erroneous sequences, only TCR cDNA sequences supported by at least two reads were retained. The tcR package was used for downstream repertoire analysis, and clonotypes were matched between fractions using CDR3 nucleotide sequence together with V segment. VDJmatch was used to annotate antigen specificity against VDJdb, with one amino acid substitution in CDR3 allowed. Based on TCRdb reprocessing of the reads, there is one entry per CDR3 protein sequence, and DNA is missing. The V and J calls and clone size come from TCRdb's table, not from the authors' own analysis. The sample table gives some 500,000 distinct CDR3 sequences. The top ten clonotypes cover more than 1.4% of the sample.

Including the terminal cysteine and phenylalanine, the CDR3 comprises 14 residues. This entry has no DNA. CDR1 and CDR2, looked up from the germline V gene (reference sequence), are DFQATT and SNEGSKA. Specimen: blood T cells: a sorted CD56 or NKG2C T cell subset, CD4+ or CD8+ T cells, or bulk PBMC T cells (not recorded which). Recombination connected TRBV20-1 to TRBJ2-7; TCRdb's D gene call, TRBD1, goes unchecked for lack of DNA. The clonotype originates from a woman aged 50 to 60 in good health. Donor details come from another sample of the same person, matched by shared clones. The CDR3 amino acid sequence is: CSAIKDSSSYEQYF.